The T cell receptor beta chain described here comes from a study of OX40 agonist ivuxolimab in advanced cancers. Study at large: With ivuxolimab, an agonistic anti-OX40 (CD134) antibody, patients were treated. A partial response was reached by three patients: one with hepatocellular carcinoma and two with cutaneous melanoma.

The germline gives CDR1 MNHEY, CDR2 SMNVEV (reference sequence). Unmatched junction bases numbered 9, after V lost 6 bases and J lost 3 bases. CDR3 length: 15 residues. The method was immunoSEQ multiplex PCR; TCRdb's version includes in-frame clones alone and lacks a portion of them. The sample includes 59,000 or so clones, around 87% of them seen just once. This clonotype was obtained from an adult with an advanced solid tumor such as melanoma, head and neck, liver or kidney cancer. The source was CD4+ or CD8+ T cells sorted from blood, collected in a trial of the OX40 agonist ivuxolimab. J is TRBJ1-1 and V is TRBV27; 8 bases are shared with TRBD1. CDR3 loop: CASSTTRGLYTEAFF. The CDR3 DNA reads TGTGCCAGCAGCACGACCAGGGGGCTGTACACTGAAGCTTTCTTT.